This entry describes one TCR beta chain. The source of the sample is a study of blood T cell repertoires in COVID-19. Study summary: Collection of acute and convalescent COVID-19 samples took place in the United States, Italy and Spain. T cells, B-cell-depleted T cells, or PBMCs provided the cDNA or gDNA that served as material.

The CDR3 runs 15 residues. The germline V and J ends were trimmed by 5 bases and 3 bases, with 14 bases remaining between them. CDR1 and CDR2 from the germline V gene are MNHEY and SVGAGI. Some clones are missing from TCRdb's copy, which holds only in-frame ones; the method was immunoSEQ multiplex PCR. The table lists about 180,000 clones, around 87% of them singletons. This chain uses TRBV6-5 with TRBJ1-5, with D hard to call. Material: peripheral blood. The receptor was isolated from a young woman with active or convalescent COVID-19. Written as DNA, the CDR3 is TGTGCCAGCAGTCCGGACGGGAAGATCAATCAGCCCCAGCATTTT. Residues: CASSPDGKINQPQHF.